These 27 T cell receptor beta chains came from one sample sequenced in a study of T cell repertoires in cytomegalovirus infection (dated by TCRdb to between 2017 and 2020). The treatment or condition tag for this specimen amounts to: in vitro stimulation with specific CMV peptide epitopes to enrich CMV-specific T cells. Their antigen targets remain unknown. Instrument used: Illumina HiSeq 1500. TCRdb reworked the public reads: Q25 trimming with fastp, MiXCR clone assembly, productive beta chains retained. Rows with a matching CDR3 protein are joined into one entry that keeps the most common DNA and genes. This sample holds around 570,000 distinct CDR3 sequences; about 40% were observed only once. The ten largest clonotypes hold around 50% of the sample. The sequencing here drew on cultured PBMCs, taken from culture after CMV antigen stimulation. The source is a human donor in good health (CMV status not recorded). Some clones in this sample may be carry-over from other donors' samples.

There are a few counts of this clonotype. The chain recombines TRBV6-1 with TRBJ2-2; 9 bases match TRBD1. V dropped 1 base and J dropped 4; count of bases not matched to a gene: 7. Germline V CDR1 and CDR2: MNHNS, SASEGT. CDR3 length equals 17 residues. The chain's CDR3 is CASSEETGGGFTGELFF. In DNA form, the CDR3 reads TGTGCCAGCAGTGAAGAGACAGGGGGAGGTTTCACCGGGGAGCTGTTTTTT.

The rearrangement links TRBV20-1 to TRBJ2-7, with 10 bases fitting TRBD1. Germline values: CDR1 DFQATT, CDR2 SNEGSKA (reference sequence). CDR3 length: 14 residues. V shed 7 bases and J 1 base; nucleotides not matched to a gene: 7. CDR3 residues: CSGQPGQGSYEQYF. The CDR3 nucleotides read TGCAGTGGTCAACCGGGACAGGGGTCCTACGAGCAGTACTTC.

The table lists this clonotype with a few counts. The chain links TRBV7-2 to TRBJ1-2; unclear D gene. Per the germline V gene, CDR1 is SGHTA and CDR2 is FQGNSA. This CDR3 comprises 13 residues. V lost 1 base and J 6 bases, leaving 9 bases between the germline ends. The CDR3 spells CASSLDGSDGYTF. CDR3 nucleotides: TGTGCCAGCAGCTTAGACGGGAGCGATGGCTACACCTTC.

This clonotype came up a few times. The V gene is TRBV12-3 or TRBV12-4, the J gene TRBJ1-5, with TRBD1 matching over 8 bases. The CDR3 has 14 amino acids. V was clipped by 7 bases and J by 6 bases; unmatched bases: 8. The CDR3 here is CASTRTGLGQPQHF. The CDR3 DNA sequence: TGTGCCAGCACCCGGACAGGGCTTGGTCAGCCCCAGCATTTT.

Only one count was recorded for this clonotype. The chain couples TRBV27 to TRBJ1-3, with TRBD1 as a possible D gene (6 bases). This CDR3 is 16 amino acids long. CDR1 MNHEY and CDR2 SMNVEV come from the germline V gene (reference sequence). V was clipped by 5 bases and J by 2 bases, with 16 bases between them. This chain's CDR3 is CASSPQGTDPGNTIYF. The CDR3 DNA follows: TGTGCCAGCAGTCCCCAGGGGACTGACCCTGGAAACACCATATATTTT.

This clonotype has a handful of counts. This sequence joins TRBV20-1 and TRBJ1-5; D ambiguous. The CDR3 has 13 residues. CDR1 and CDR2 from the germline V gene are DFQATT and SNEGSKA (reference sequence). V lost 6 bases and J 5 bases, leaving 14 bases between the germline ends. The CDR3 sequence is CSARDAGDQPQHF. The CDR3 coding sequence is TGCAGTGCCCGGGATGCCGGGGATCAGCCCCAGCATTTT.

The chain combines TRBV2 with TRBJ1-1; 8 bases align to TRBD1. After removal of 5 bases from V and 7 bases from J, the junction contained 6 bases not matched to a gene. Germline V CDR1 and CDR2: SNHLY, FYNNEI. The CDR3 sequence is 13 residues long. The CDR3 bases are TGTGCCAGCAGTCTTCAGGGGGCGCATGAAGCTTTCTTT. This encodes CASSLQGAHEAFF.

The chain couples TRBV7-9 to TRBJ2-5; TRBD2 is a possible D gene (7 bases). This CDR3 is 17 amino acids long. Trimming shortened V by 4 bases and J by 2 bases, and 20 bases separated the two germline ends. Germline V gene lookup returns CDR1 SEHNR and CDR2 FQNEAQ (reference sequence). Here the CDR3 DNA reads TGTGCCAGCAGCTCGCTATTGGGGGGGCAAGGGCAAGAGACCCAGTACTTC. It specifies CASSSLLGGQGQETQYF.

Written as DNA, the CDR3 is TGTGCCAGCAGCCAAGAGCGGGCGGGACAAGAGACCCAGTACTTC. Translation gives CASSQERAGQETQYF. This chain joins TRBV4-2 and TRBJ2-5, with D possibly TRBD2 on 6 matching bases. V was clipped by 0 bases and J by 2 bases, with 10 bases between them. CDR1 and CDR2 (germline): LGHNA, YNFKEQ. This CDR3 is built from 15 residues.

This clonotype was counted only a few times. V is TRBV7-8 and J is TRBJ1-1, with D hard to call. CDR1 is SGHVS and CDR2 is FQNEAQ in the germline V gene. This CDR3 is 12 amino acids long. V was cut by 2 bases and J by 12 bases, with 13 bases left in between. Written as DNA, the CDR3 is TGTGCCAGCAGCTTAACGTCTTATGTCTCTTTCTTT. This codes for CASSLTSYVSFF.

The rearrangement uses TRBV6-1 and TRBJ2-1; 7 bases agree with TRBD1. The CDR3 covers 16 residues. V was clipped by 7 bases and J by 0 bases; unmatched bases: 9. Germline V lookup: CDR1 MNHNS, CDR2 SASEGT. In nucleotides, the CDR3 is TGTGCCAGCATTGACACCGGGACAGCCTCCTACAATGAGCAGTTCTTC. It codes for CASIDTGTASYNEQFF.

There are a few counts of this clonotype. This chain joins TRBV28 and TRBJ2-5; D is possibly TRBD1 (5 bases). Germline V gene lookup returns CDR1 MDHEN and CDR2 SYDVKM. CDR3 size: 14 residues. The V gene lost 7 bases and the J gene lost 2 bases, with 14 bases spanning the gap. This chain's CDR3 is CASTLMTEQETQYF. Written as DNA, the CDR3 is TGTGCCAGCACCTTGATGACAGAACAAGAGACCCAGTACTTC.

The chain employs TRBV7-2 and TRBJ2-3; D uncertain. V gave up 4 bases and J gave up 0 bases, with 8 bases separating them. The CDR3 consists of 14 residues. The germline CDR1 and CDR2 sequences are SGHTA and FQGNSA. The CDR3 region is CASSSFASTDTQYF. In nucleotides, the CDR3 is TGTGCCAGCAGCTCGTTCGCTAGCACAGATACGCAGTATTTT.

This clonotype was found a few times. This sequence joins TRBV15 and TRBJ2-3; 11 nucleotides align to TRBD2. This CDR3 contains 17 residues. Per the germline V gene, CDR1 is LNHNV and CDR2 is YYDKDF (reference sequence). Trimming took 2 bases from V and 2 from J; bases not matched to a gene: 6. The CDR3 DNA reads as TGTGCCACCAGCAGATCTCGACTAGCGGGAATCACAGATACGCAGTATTTT. Its protein product is CATSRSRLAGITDTQYF.

Only a few counts were recorded for this clonotype. V and J are TRBV20-1 and TRBJ2-5, with D possibly being TRBD1 (6 bases). Germline lookup yields CDR1 DFQATT and CDR2 SNEGSKA (reference sequence). The CDR3 sequence is 14 residues long. V lost 0 bases and J lost 3, with 11 bases in between. The CDR3 region is CSARDQGGKETQYF. In DNA, the CDR3 is TGCAGTGCTAGAGATCAAGGGGGTAAAGAGACCCAGTACTTC.

This clonotype was counted a few times. The V gene is TRBV9, the J gene TRBJ2-1; 9 bases are shared with TRBD2. The CDR3 spans 14 residues. Losses at the gene ends were 3 bases for V and 6 bases for J; bases not matched to a gene: 4. Germline V CDR1 and CDR2: SGDLS, YYNGEE. The CDR3 nucleotides read TGTGCCAGCAGCGCCCGACTAGCGGCCAATGAGCAGTTCTTC. Amino acids: CASSARLAANEQFF.

This clonotype appeared a few times. This chain uses TRBV25-1 with TRBJ2-5; TRBD2 agrees at 12 bases. The germline gives CDR1 MGHDK, CDR2 SYGVNS. With V trimmed by 5 bases and J by 5 bases, 6 bases remained unmatched. This CDR3 comprises 15 residues. The CDR3 sequence: CASSPSGGARETQYF. DNA of the CDR3: TGTGCCAGCAGTCCTAGCGGGGGGGCCCGGGAGACCCAGTACTTC.

There are a few counts of this clonotype. The rearrangement joins TRBV7-2 to TRBJ2-7, with 10 bases matching TRBD1. The germline gives CDR1 SGHTA, CDR2 FQGNSA. This CDR3 has 16 amino acids. With V trimmed by 0 bases and J by 2 bases, 4 bases remained unmatched. CDR3 sequence: CASSLAGTGVPYEQYF. The CDR3 DNA follows: TGTGCCAGCAGCTTAGCTGGGACAGGGGTCCCCTACGAGCAGTACTTC.

The CDR3 region has the DNA TGTGCCATCAGTGGCCCCCCCGGGGGTCAAGGGGACACCATATATTTT. Its translation: CAISGPPGGQGDTIYF. V and J are TRBV10-3 and TRBJ1-3; tentatively, D is TRBD1 (5 bases). Trimming took off 4 bases at V and 8 bases at J, with 21 bases between the two ends. This CDR3 comprises 16 residues. Germline CDR1 is ENHRY and CDR2 is SYGVKD.

This clonotype came up once. The chain links TRBV7-2 to TRBJ2-2; 12 bases match TRBD1. Germline V lookup: CDR1 SGHTA, CDR2 FQGNSA. The CDR3 consists of 16 residues. The junction had 7 bases not matched to a gene; V was cut back by 6 bases and J by 5 bases. The CDR3 DNA is TGTGCCAGCAGACCAGGGACAGGGGGCCGGACCGGGGAGCTGTTTTTT. Protein product: CASRPGTGGRTGELFF.

The chain combines TRBV4-3 with TRBJ2-1, with 16 bases that match TRBD2. The CDR3 runs to 15 residues. Per germline, CDR1 LGHNA and CDR2 YSLEER. Trimming at V came to 4 bases and at J to 12 bases, leaving 6 bases not matched to a gene. The CDR3 DNA follows: TGCGCCAGCAGCCCAGGGACTAGCGGGGGGGGGGTGCAGTTCTTC. Its protein product is CASSPGTSGGGVQFF.

The chain joins TRBV2 to TRBJ2-1, with TRBD1 matching 10 bases. The CDR3 is 15 residues long. Germline V gene lookup returns CDR1 SNHLY and CDR2 FYNNEI. Trimming took 6 bases from V and 15 from J; bases not matched to a gene: 17. The DNA for the CDR3 is TGTGCCAGCAGAACCTCCGGGACAGGGGCTTTCCGTAGGTTCTTC. Its protein product is CASRTSGTGAFRRFF.

V and J are TRBV12-3 or TRBV12-4 and TRBJ2-3; D is uncertain. The CDR3 is made up of 13 amino acids. V lost 7 bases and J lost 3, with 11 bases in between. As DNA, the CDR3 is TGTGCCAGCACCCTCCTACGGACAGATACGCAGTATTTT. Translation gives CASTLLRTDTQYF.

About this clonotype itself: At one boundary the junction diverges from the germline segment, which might be a read error. CDR3 nucleotides: TGTGCCAGCAGTGAATCCCCTTGGGGTGGGGACTTC. Translated, it gives CASSESPWGGDF. V usage is TRBV2 and J usage is TRBJ2-7, with D uncertain. The germline V gene encodes CDR1 SNHLY and CDR2 FYNNEI. The CDR3 totals 12 residues.

The sample holds a few counts of this clonotype. The junction departs from the called germline gene at one end, perhaps through a read error. The rearrangement uses TRBV7-8 and TRBJ2-7; D is unresolved. Germline CDR1 SGHVS, CDR2 FQNEAQ. The CDR3 runs 11 residues. The CDR3: CASSSDRAPFF. In nucleotides, the CDR3 is TGTGCCAGCAGCTCGGACCGGGCCCCCTTTTTC.

The rearrangement joins TRBV6-1 to TRBJ2-2; 9 nucleotides agree with TRBD2. With 6 bases clipped from V and 4 bases from J, the junction kept 6 bases outside the gene matches. This CDR3 is built from 15 residues. The germline V gene has CDR1 MNHNS and CDR2 SASEGT. The chain's CDR3 is CASRRAGGSTGELFF. For the CDR3, the DNA is TGTGCCAGCAGGCGGGCGGGAGGGAGCACCGGGGAGCTGTTTTTT.

The rearrangement joins TRBV11-2 to TRBJ2-5, with no clear D. In germline, CDR1 is SGHAT, CDR2 FQNNGV. Trimming shortened V by 6 bases and J by 5 bases, and 7 bases separated the two germline ends. The CDR3 has 11 residues. The CDR3 spells CASRTDETQYF. The CDR3 DNA reads as TGTGCCAGCAGAACTGACGAGACCCAGTACTTC. Using reference TRBV11-2 and TRBJ2-5 for the parts outside the CDR3, the full variable domain is EAGVAQSPRYKIIEKRQSVAFWCNPISGHATLYWYQQILGQGPKLLIQFQNNGVVDDSQLPKDRFSAERLKGVDSTLKIQPAKLEDSAVYLCASRTDETQYFGPGTRLLVL.